This T cell receptor (delta chain) was recorded in a study of Vδ1+ human thymocytes. Findings and caveats of the study: Many TRG clonotypes were shared between donors; TRD repertoires were essentially private. Despite high sort purity, 20% to 25% of thymic T cell receptor delta sequences were Vdelta2. Thymic TRG and TRD repertoires appeared highly polyclonal, with Gaussian CDR3 length distributions.

The germline V gene has CDR1 TSWWSYY and CDR2 QGS. V was clipped by 2 bases and J by 0 bases; unmatched bases: 8. The CDR3 sequence is 16 residues long. Purity of the sorted Vdelta1+ thymocytes ranged from about 98% to 99.6%. The template was reverse-transcribed extracted RNA. Multiplex PCR used pooled V-gene forward primers and a constant-region reverse primer to amplify CDR3s. TCRdb redid clone calling on the multiplex PCR reads using CATT. This sample has roughly 55,000 delta-chain clones, with 15% to 20% found just once. This clone was detected only a few times. Its antigen is not known. The sample was Vdelta1+ gamma-delta thymocytes from the thymus. Documented subset: FACS-sorted CD3+ TCRalphabeta- TCRVdelta1+ TCRVdelta2- thymocytes. J is TRDJ4 and V is TRDV1; 8 nucleotides line up with TRDD3. This receptor was taken from a boy in the first two years of life who had congenital heart surgery. The CDR3 DNA is TGTGCTCTTGGGGAAAAACTGGGGGCCCCCACCAGACCCCTGATCTTT. Its translation is CALGEKLGAPTRPLIF.